A selection of T cell receptor beta chains follows, all from one sample in a study of glioma-infiltrating T cells after dendritic cell vaccination. TCRdb keeps only in-frame clones here, not all; method: immunoSEQ multiplex PCR. The data contain about 92,000 clones, 85% to 90% of them singletons. The sample here was blood, taken before dendritic cell vaccination. These receptors all come from a human donor with glioblastoma. Each CDR3 is given with its conserved first and last residue. The D gene is left open where the match is weak. The size entry is marked missing in some rows and otherwise reads once, few, many or a size class.

d_call: .; v_call: TRBV7-9; clone_size: .; j_call: TRBJ2-7; cdr3_aa: CASSYSFEQYF; cdr3_nt: TGTGCCAGCAGCTATTCCTTCGAGCAGTACTTC
d_call: .; v_call: TRBV6-4; clone_size: .; j_call: TRBJ2-2; cdr3_aa: CASSPGEGTGELFF; cdr3_nt: TGTGCCAGCAGTCCAGGGGAAGGCACCGGGGAGCTGTTTTTT
d_call: TRBD1; v_call: TRBV9; clone_size: .; j_call: TRBJ2-2; cdr3_aa: CASSSTGGKTGELFF; cdr3_nt: TGTGCCAGCAGCTCCACAGGGGGGAAAACCGGGGAGCTGTTTTTT
d_call: .; v_call: TRBV5-1; clone_size: .; j_call: TRBJ2-1; cdr3_aa: CASSSGQINFRINEQFF; cdr3_nt: TGCGCCAGCAGCTCAGGTCAGATTAATTTTAGGATCAATGAGCAGTTCTTC
d_call: TRBD1; v_call: TRBV27; clone_size: .; j_call: TRBJ2-2; cdr3_aa: CASSLDRGDTGELFF; cdr3_nt: TGTGCCAGCAGTTTGGACAGGGGGGACACCGGGGAGCTGTTTTTT
d_call: TRBD1; v_call: TRBV4-3; clone_size: once; j_call: TRBJ1-4; cdr3_aa: CASSQDGGTAHEKLFF; cdr3_nt: TGCGCCAGCAGCCAAGATGGGGGGACAGCACATGAAAAACTGTTTTTT
d_call: TRBD1; v_call: TRBV6-1; clone_size: once; j_call: TRBJ2-7; cdr3_aa: CASREGTGPYEQYF; cdr3_nt: TGTGCCAGCAGGGAGGGGACAGGGCCCTACGAGCAGTACTTC
d_call: .; v_call: TRBV7-6; clone_size: .; j_call: TRBJ1-5; cdr3_aa: CASSLVTGINQPQHF; cdr3_nt: TGTGCCAGCAGCTTAGTTACAGGAATCAATCAGCCCCAGCATTTT
d_call: TRBD1; v_call: TRBV6-5; clone_size: .; j_call: TRBJ2-4; cdr3_aa: CASSGWTGGLNIQYF; cdr3_nt: TGTGCCAGCAGTGGCTGGACAGGGGGCCTGAACATTCAGTACTTC
d_call: .; v_call: TRBV15; clone_size: .; j_call: TRBJ2-7; cdr3_aa: CATSVPGQMTYEQYF; cdr3_nt: TGTGCCACCAGCGTCCCGGGACAAATGACTTACGAGCAGTACTTC
d_call: .; v_call: TRBV6-5; clone_size: once; j_call: TRBJ2-7; cdr3_aa: CASSYLQGTYEQYF; cdr3_nt: TGTGCCAGCAGTTACTTGCAGGGAACCTACGAGCAGTACTTC
d_call: TRBD1; v_call: TRBV19; clone_size: .; j_call: TRBJ2-1; cdr3_aa: CASRGGQGSYNEQFF; cdr3_nt: TGTGCCAGTAGAGGGGGACAGGGCTCCTACAATGAGCAGTTCTTC
d_call: TRBD2; v_call: TRBV9; clone_size: .; j_call: TRBJ2-1; cdr3_aa: CASAGTTSGSYGGRVKYNEQFF; cdr3_nt: TGTGCCAGCGCGGGAACGACGTCCGGTAGCTATGGCGGGAGGGTTAAATACAATGAGCAGTTCTTC
d_call: .; v_call: TRBV7-2; clone_size: .; j_call: TRBJ2-7; cdr3_aa: CASSLFLEQYF; cdr3_nt: TGTGCCAGCAGCTTATTTCTCGAGCAGTACTTC
d_call: .; v_call: TRBV11-1; clone_size: .; j_call: TRBJ2-7; cdr3_aa: CASSFPGSYEQYF; cdr3_nt: TGTGCCAGCAGCTTTCCCGGGAGCTACGAGCAGTACTTC